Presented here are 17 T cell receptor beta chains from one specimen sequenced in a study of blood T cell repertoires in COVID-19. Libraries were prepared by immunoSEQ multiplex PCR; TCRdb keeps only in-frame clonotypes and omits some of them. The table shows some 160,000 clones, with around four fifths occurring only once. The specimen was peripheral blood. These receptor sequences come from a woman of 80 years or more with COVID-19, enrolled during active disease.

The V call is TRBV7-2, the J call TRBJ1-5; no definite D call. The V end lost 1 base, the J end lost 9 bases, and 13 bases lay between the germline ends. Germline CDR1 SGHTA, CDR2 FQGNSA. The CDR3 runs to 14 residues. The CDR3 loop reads CASSLGSGSPPQHF. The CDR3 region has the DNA TGTGCCAGCAGCTTAGGTTCAGGTTCGCCGCCCCAGCATTTT.

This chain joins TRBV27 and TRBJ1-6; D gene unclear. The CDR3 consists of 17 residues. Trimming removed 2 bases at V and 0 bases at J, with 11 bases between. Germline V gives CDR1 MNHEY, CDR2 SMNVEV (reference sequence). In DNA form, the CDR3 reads TGTGCCAGCAGTTTAATGGCGGAACGCTCCTATAATTCACCCCTCCACTTT. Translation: CASSLMAERSYNSPLHF.

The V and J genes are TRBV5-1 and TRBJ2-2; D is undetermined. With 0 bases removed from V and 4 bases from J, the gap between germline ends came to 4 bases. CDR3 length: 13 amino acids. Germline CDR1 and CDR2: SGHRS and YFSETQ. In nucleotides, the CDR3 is TGCGCCAGCAGCTTGGCGGGCACCGGGGAGCTGTTTTTT. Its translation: CASSLAGTGELFF. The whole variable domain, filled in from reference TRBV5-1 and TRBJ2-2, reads KAGVTQTPRYLIKTRGQQVTLSCSPISGHRSVSWYQQTPGQGLQFLFEYFSETQRNKGNFPGRFSGRQFSNSRSEMNVSTLELGDSALYLCASSLAGTGELFFGEGSRLTVL.

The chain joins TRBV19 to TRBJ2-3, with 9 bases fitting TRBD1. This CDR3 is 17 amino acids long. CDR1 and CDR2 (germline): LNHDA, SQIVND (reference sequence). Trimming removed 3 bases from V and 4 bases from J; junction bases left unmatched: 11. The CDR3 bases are TGTGCCAGTAGTATGTGGGTGGGGACAGGGTCGTCAGATACGCAGTATTTT. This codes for CASSMWVGTGSSDTQYF.

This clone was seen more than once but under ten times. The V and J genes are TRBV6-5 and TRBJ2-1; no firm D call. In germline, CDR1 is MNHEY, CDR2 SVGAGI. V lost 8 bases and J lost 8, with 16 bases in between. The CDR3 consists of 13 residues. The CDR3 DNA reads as TGTGCCAGCCTCCCCTTTAGCACACATGAGCAGTTCTTC. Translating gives CASLPFSTHEQFF.

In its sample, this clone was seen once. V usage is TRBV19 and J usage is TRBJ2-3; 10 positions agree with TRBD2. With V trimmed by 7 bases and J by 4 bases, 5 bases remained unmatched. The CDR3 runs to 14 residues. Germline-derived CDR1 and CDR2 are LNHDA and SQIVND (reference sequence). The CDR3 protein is CASMSSGSSDTQYF. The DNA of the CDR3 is TGTGCCAGTATGTCTAGCGGGAGTTCAGATACGCAGTATTTT.

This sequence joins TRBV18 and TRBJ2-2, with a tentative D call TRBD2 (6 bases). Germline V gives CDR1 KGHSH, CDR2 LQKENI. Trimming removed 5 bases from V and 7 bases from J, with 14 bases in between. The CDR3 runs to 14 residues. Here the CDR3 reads CASSSLDYGGELFF. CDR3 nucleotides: TGTGCCAGCTCATCCCTGGACTACGGCGGGGAGCTGTTTTTT.

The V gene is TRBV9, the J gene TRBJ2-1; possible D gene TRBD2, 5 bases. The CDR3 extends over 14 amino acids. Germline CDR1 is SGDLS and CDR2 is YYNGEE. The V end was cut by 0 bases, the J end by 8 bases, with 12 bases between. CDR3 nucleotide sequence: TGTGCCAGCAGCGTAGCTCCTAGCCGCGATGAGCAGTTCTTC. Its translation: CASSVAPSRDEQFF.

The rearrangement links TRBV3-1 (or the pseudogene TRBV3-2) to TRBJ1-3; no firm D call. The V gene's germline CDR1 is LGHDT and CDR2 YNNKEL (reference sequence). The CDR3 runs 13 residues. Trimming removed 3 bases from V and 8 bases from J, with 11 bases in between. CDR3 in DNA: TGTGCCAGCAGCCAGGACCGCGGGGACACCATATATTTT. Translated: CASSQDRGDTIYF.

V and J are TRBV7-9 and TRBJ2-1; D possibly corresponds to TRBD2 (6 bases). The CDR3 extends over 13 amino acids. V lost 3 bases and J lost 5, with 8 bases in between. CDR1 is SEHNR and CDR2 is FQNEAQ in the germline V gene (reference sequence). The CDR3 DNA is TGTGCCAGCAGCTTGTTAGCGGACAATGAGCAGTTCTTC. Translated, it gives CASSLLADNEQFF.

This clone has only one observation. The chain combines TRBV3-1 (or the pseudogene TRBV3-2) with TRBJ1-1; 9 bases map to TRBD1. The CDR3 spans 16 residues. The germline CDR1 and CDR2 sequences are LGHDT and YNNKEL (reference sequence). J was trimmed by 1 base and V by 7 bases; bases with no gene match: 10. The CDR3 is CASKGILGQGNTEAFF. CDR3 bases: TGTGCCAGCAAGGGAATCCTGGGACAGGGGAACACTGAAGCTTTCTTT.

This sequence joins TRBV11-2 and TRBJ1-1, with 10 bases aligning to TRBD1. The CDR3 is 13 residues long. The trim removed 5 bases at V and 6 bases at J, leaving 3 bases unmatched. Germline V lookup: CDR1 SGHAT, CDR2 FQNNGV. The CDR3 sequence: CASSTGTGAEAFF. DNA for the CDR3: TGTGCCAGCAGCACCGGGACAGGGGCTGAAGCTTTCTTT.

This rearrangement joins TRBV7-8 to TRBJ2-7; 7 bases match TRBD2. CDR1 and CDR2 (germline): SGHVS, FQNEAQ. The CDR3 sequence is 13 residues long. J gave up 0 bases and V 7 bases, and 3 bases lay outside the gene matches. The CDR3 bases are TGTGCCAGCACGCGGGACTACTCCTACGAGCAGTACTTC. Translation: CASTRDYSYEQYF.

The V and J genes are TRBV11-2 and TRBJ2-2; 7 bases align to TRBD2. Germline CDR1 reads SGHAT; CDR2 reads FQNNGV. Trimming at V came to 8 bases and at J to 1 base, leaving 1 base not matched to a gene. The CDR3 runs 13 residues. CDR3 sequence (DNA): TGTGCCAGCCGCGGGGGGAACACCGGGGAGCTGTTTTTT. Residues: CASRGGNTGELFF.

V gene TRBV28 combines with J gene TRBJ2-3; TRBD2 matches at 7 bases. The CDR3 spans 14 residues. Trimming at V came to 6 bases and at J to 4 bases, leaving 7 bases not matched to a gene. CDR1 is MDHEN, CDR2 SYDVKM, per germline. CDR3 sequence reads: CASSPAGVADTQYF. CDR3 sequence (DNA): TGTGCCAGCAGCCCCGCGGGGGTGGCAGATACGCAGTATTTT.

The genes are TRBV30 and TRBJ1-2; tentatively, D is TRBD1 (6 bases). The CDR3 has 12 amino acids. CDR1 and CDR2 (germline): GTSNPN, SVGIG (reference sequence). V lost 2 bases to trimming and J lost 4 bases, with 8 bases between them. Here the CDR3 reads CAWSRGAYGYTF. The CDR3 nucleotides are TGTGCCTGGAGTCGGGGGGCCTATGGCTACACCTTC.

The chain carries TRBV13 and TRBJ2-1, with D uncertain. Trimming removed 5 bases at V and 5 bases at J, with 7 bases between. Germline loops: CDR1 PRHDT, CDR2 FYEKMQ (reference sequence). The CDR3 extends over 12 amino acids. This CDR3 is CASSPGDNEQFF. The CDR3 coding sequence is TGTGCCAGCAGCCCAGGTGACAATGAGCAGTTCTTC.